The sequence of this T cell receptor (beta chain) was determined in a study of blood T cell repertoires in COVID-19. The germline CDR1 and CDR2 sequences are SGHTA and FQGNSA. The CDR3 has 16 residues. V dropped 0 bases and J dropped 5; count of bases not matched to a gene: 9. Using immunoSEQ multiplex PCR, the repertoire was profiled, and TCRdb retains in-frame clones only, with some absent. The sample contains 250,000 to 300,000 clones, around 88% of which appear only once. V and J are TRBV7-2 and TRBJ2-5; 7 nucleotides agree with TRBD1. The material sequenced was peripheral blood. The origin of this receptor is an older man with acute or convalescent COVID-19. CDR3 nucleotides: TGTGCCAGCAGCTTAGCGCCTCTAGGGGGCCAGGAGACCCAGTACTTC. Translation gives CASSLAPLGGQETQYF.